This T cell receptor beta chain was retrieved from a study of B cell selection in AIRE deficiency. Findings and caveats of the study: Patient Tconv cells held 25% to 35% of Treg sequences shared by healthy donors. CDR3s were shorter in shared Treg sequences, reflecting few non-templated nucleotide insertions.

Note on this clone: Its specificity is unknown.

V lost 5 bases and J lost 5; bases outside the gene matches: 1. This CDR3 has 12 residues. Germline V gives CDR1 MNHEY, CDR2 SVGAGI. The data were produced by immunoSEQ multiplex PCR, yet TCRdb's version contains in-frame clones alone and is incomplete. Among approximately 21,000 clones listed, 85% to 95% were seen once. The regulatory T cell sort gate was CD4+CD25hiCD127low/negative. This receptor was identified in a human donor with AIRE deficiency. The sample was Tregs sorted from PBMCs. The V gene is TRBV6-5, the J gene TRBJ2-5, with 8 bases lining up with TRBD1. The CDR3 coding sequence is TGTGCCAGCAGTGGACAGGGCGAGACCCAGTACTTC. This encodes CASSGQGETQYF.